Shown below are 30 T cell receptor beta chains from a single sample sequenced in a study of early T cells in non-severe SARS-CoV-2 infection. TCRdb passed the 5' RACE reads through MiXCR, listing each CDR3 protein once. The profile covers fewer than 65,000 distinct CDR3 sequences, with around 8.6% appearing a single time and 3.5% to 5% taken by the ten largest. The specimen was whole blood, collected at baseline. Source of these receptors: an adult who was a healthcare worker with PCR-confirmed SARS-CoV-2 infection or an uninfected control (not recorded which).

V and J are TRBV7-3 and TRBJ1-1; no reliable D call. V lost 0 bases and J lost 7, with 9 bases in between. This CDR3 is 13 amino acids long. Germline CDR1 reads SGHTA; CDR2 reads FQGTGA. The CDR3 protein is CASSLTLGNEAFF. CDR3 in DNA: TGTGCCAGCAGCTTAACGTTAGGAAATGAAGCTTTCTTT.

This clonotype was found a few times. The gene calls are TRBV6-6 and TRBJ2-2; 12 nucleotides align to TRBD2. Germline-derived CDR1 and CDR2 are MNHNY and SVGAGI (reference sequence). This CDR3 has 16 residues. Unmatched junction bases numbered 9, after V lost 6 bases and J lost 7 bases. The CDR3 bases are TGTGCCAGCAGCCCCGGACTAGCGGGGTCCGGCGGGGAGCTGTTTTTT. Translating it yields CASSPGLAGSGGELFF.

V and J are TRBV5-1 and TRBJ2-7; TRBD1 matches 10 bases. Trimming cost V 0 bases and J 4 bases; bases outside gene matches: 10. The CDR3 length is 17 residues. Per the germline V gene, CDR1 is SGHRS and CDR2 is YFSETQ. Written as DNA, the CDR3 is TGCGCCAGCAGCTTGGTACCCCCCGGGACAGGGGATTACGAGCAGTACTTC. This encodes CASSLVPPGTGDYEQYF.

In this sample, this clonotype turned up a few times. J is TRBJ1-6 and V is TRBV6-5, with 7 nucleotides matching TRBD1. The CDR3 has 15 residues. Trimming at V came to 6 bases and at J to 9 bases, leaving 11 bases not matched to a gene. Looked up from germline, CDR1 is MNHEY and CDR2 is SVGAGI. The CDR3 DNA reads TGTGCCAGCAGGCCGACAGGGCCCCTCTCTTCACCCCTCCACTTT. Amino acid sequence: CASRPTGPLSSPLHF.

This clonotype came up a few times. This chain connects TRBV5-4 to TRBJ2-7, with a weak D call TRBD1 (5 bases). The CDR3 sequence is 12 residues long. Trimming left V 4 bases short and J 4 bases short, with 9 bases between. The V gene's germline CDR1 is SGHNT and CDR2 YYREEE (reference sequence). The CDR3 is CASSRDRYEQYF. CDR3 in DNA: TGTGCCAGCAGCCGAGACAGATACGAGCAGTACTTC.

The table lists this clonotype with many counts. The V gene is TRBV9, the J gene TRBJ2-7; 10 bases are shared with TRBD1. This CDR3 comprises 15 residues. With V trimmed by 1 base and J by 5 bases, 6 bases remained unmatched. Germline CDR1 reads SGDLS; CDR2 reads YYNGEE. The CDR3 reads CASSVRDRGHDEQYF. DNA of the CDR3: TGTGCCAGCAGCGTAAGAGACAGGGGGCACGACGAGCAGTACTTC.

This clonotype was seen a few times. The chain links TRBV2 to TRBJ1-5; D remains unclear. V gave up 3 bases and J gave up 7 bases, with 13 bases separating them. Germline V gene lookup returns CDR1 SNHLY and CDR2 FYNNEI. The CDR3 spans 14 residues. CDR3 protein: CASSDSRSWQPQHF. The CDR3 DNA reads as TGTGCCAGCAGTGACAGCCGCTCCTGGCAGCCCCAGCATTTT. The whole variable domain, filled in from reference TRBV2 and TRBJ1-5, reads EPEVTQTPSHQVTQMGQEVILRCVPISNHLYFYWYRQILGQKVEFLVSFYNNEISEKSEIFDDQFSVERPDGSNFTLKIRSTKLEDSAMYFCASSDSRSWQPQHFGDGTRLSIL.

The rearrangement joins TRBV19 to TRBJ2-5; D is uncertain. The V end was cut by 3 bases, the J end by 1 base, with 6 bases between. CDR3 length: 13 residues. Per germline, CDR1 LNHDA and CDR2 SQIVND (reference sequence). CDR3 in amino acids: CASSMGSQETQYF. The CDR3 DNA reads as TGTGCCAGTAGTATGGGCAGCCAAGAGACCCAGTACTTC. Supplemented by reference TRBV19 and TRBJ2-5, the full variable domain reads DGGITQSPKYLFRKEGQNVTLSCEQNLNHDAMYWYRQDPGQGLRLIYYSQIVNDFQKGDIAEGYSVSREKKESFPLTVTSAQKNPTAFYLCASSMGSQETQYFGPGTRLLVL.

This clonotype was observed a handful of times. The rearrangement links TRBV5-1 to TRBJ2-1; either TRBD1 or TRBD2 may fit D (5 bases each). Germline CDR1 SGHRS, CDR2 YFSETQ. V was shortened by 3 bases and J by 0 bases, with 13 bases between the two germline ends. This CDR3 has 16 amino acids. The CDR3 region has the DNA TGCGCCAGCAGCTCCGGGACGTCTAGCTCCTACAATGAGCAGTTCTTC. It is translated as CASSSGTSSSYNEQFF.

The chain has TRBV11-2 and TRBJ2-1, with TRBD2 as a possible D gene (6 bases). The CDR3 extends over 12 amino acids. Germline V gene data show CDR1 as SGHAT and CDR2 as FQNNGV. V was trimmed by 1 base and J by 10 bases, leaving 8 bases between them. DNA of the CDR3: TGTGCCAGCAGCTTAGGGGACTTGGAGCAGTTCTTC. Encoded protein: CASSLGDLEQFF.

This chain links TRBV18 with TRBJ2-7; possibly TRBD2 for D (6 bases). V was shortened by 1 base and J by 3 bases, with 19 bases between the two germline ends. The CDR3 is made up of 17 amino acids. The germline CDR1 and CDR2 sequences are KGHSH and LQKENI. CDR3 coding DNA: TGTGCCAGCTCACCACGAAGGAGGGCGGCGATAGACTACGAGCAGTACTTC. Encoded protein: CASSPRRRAAIDYEQYF.

This rearrangement joins TRBV6-4 to TRBJ1-1; 9 positions agree with TRBD1. The CDR3 runs to 17 residues. Germline V gives CDR1 MRHNA, CDR2 SNTAGT. V dropped 6 bases and J dropped 0; count of bases not matched to a gene: 11. The CDR3 is CASRPQGADIMNTEAFF. The CDR3 DNA reads TGTGCCAGCAGGCCACAGGGGGCCGACATCATGAACACTGAAGCTTTCTTT.

This clonotype came up many times. The J gene is TRBJ1-4, the V gene TRBV29-1, with 9 bases aligning to TRBD1. Germline CDR1 and CDR2: SQVTM and ANQGSEA. The length of the CDR3 is 12 residues. The V gene end was trimmed by 6 bases and the J gene end by 8 bases; junction bases not matched to a gene: 4. The CDR3 here is CSVGQGWEKLFF. CDR3 DNA sequence: TGCAGCGTGGGACAGGGATGGGAAAAACTGTTTTTT.

The rearrangement links TRBV29-1 to TRBJ2-5; the D gene could be TRBD1 or TRBD2 (5 bases each). CDR1 and CDR2 from the germline V gene are SQVTM and ANQGSEA. This CDR3 has 15 residues. The V and J ends lost 7 bases and 3 bases respectively, with 21 bases between them. DNA for the CDR3: TGCAGCGCTAGGGGAGTGTTGGAGTCAGAAGAGACCCAGTACTTC. Residues: CSARGVLESEETQYF.

This clonotype was recorded a few times. V usage is TRBV4-1 and J usage is TRBJ1-1; D call uncertain. The V gene's germline CDR1 is MGHRA and CDR2 YSYEKL. V gave up 3 bases and J gave up 7 bases, with 24 bases separating them. This CDR3 region has 17 residues. CDR3 sequence: CASSHPRWSPLKIEAFF. The CDR3, as DNA: TGCGCCAGCAGCCATCCCCGTTGGAGTCCGCTTAAAATTGAAGCTTTCTTT.

This clonotype was seen more than once but under ten times. J is TRBJ2-7 and V is TRBV27, with 9 positions matching TRBD1. With V trimmed by 2 bases and J by 2 bases, 1 base remained unmatched. CDR1 and CDR2 (germline): MNHEY, SMNVEV (reference sequence). The CDR3 covers 14 residues. CDR3 residues: CASSLTGGPYEQYF. The CDR3 DNA reads as TGTGCCAGCAGTTTAACAGGGGGCCCCTACGAGCAGTACTTC.

This clonotype was counted at least ten times. Mismatch with germline at one junction end may stem from a read error. The chain employs TRBV5-4 and TRBJ2-2; D not resolved. The CDR3 is made up of 12 amino acids. CDR1 is SGHNT, CDR2 YYREEE, per germline (reference sequence). Here the CDR3 DNA reads TGTGCCAGCAGAGAGAGTACCGGAGAGCTGTTTTTT. It is translated as CASRESTGELFF.

This clonotype is a singleton in its sample. The chain links TRBV7-6 to TRBJ1-5, with 7 nucleotides matching TRBD1. CDR3 length: 14 residues. The trim removed 0 bases at V and 9 bases at J, leaving 5 bases unmatched. Germline-derived CDR1 and CDR2 are SGHVS and FNYEAQ. The CDR3 DNA sequence: TGTGCCAGCAGCTTAGCAGGGGGCCAGCGGCCCCAGCATTTT. Its protein is CASSLAGGQRPQHF.

This clonotype showed up just a few times. This sequence joins TRBV12-3 or TRBV12-4 and TRBJ1-3; D may be TRBD1 (5 bases). Trimming removed 4 bases at V and 2 bases at J, with 9 bases between. The CDR3 has 14 residues. The CDR3 spells CASSSAGAGNTIYF. The DNA for the CDR3 is TGTGCCAGCAGTTCCGCGGGGGCTGGAAACACCATATATTTT.

The chain carries TRBV5-1 and TRBJ2-1, with 7 bases identical to TRBD2. V lost 6 bases, J lost 6 bases, and 9 bases stayed unmatched. The germline gives CDR1 SGHRS, CDR2 YFSETQ. The CDR3 has 14 amino acids. CDR3 amino acids: CASKGRELSNEQFF. CDR3 bases: TGCGCCAGCAAGGGGCGGGAGTTGAGCAATGAGCAGTTCTTC.

This clonotype appeared many times. This chain joins TRBV2 and TRBJ2-2; 7 positions agree with TRBD2. Germline-derived CDR1 and CDR2 are SNHLY and FYNNEI. CDR3 size: 16 residues. Losses at the gene ends were 3 bases for V and 2 bases for J; bases not matched to a gene: 6. The chain's CDR3 is CASSERLAVNTGELFF. For the CDR3, the DNA is TGTGCCAGCAGTGAGCGGCTAGCGGTAAACACCGGGGAGCTGTTTTTT.

This clonotype came up many times. The chain couples TRBV6-5 to TRBJ1-2, with 8 bases fitting TRBD1. The V segment lost 7 bases and the J segment 1 base; nucleotides outside the gene matches: 14. The CDR3 is 17 residues long. The V gene's germline CDR1 is MNHEY and CDR2 SVGAGI. CDR3 nucleotide sequence: TGTGCCAGCAACCCCGGACAGGGTTCTTCCGTTAACTATGGCTACACCTTC. Encoded protein: CASNPGQGSSVNYGYTF.

This clonotype was seen ten or more times. The chain has TRBV19 and TRBJ2-3; D is undetermined. The germline V gene has CDR1 LNHDA and CDR2 SQIVND (reference sequence). The CDR3 is 11 amino acids. The V gene lost 8 bases and the J gene lost 6 bases, with 9 bases spanning the gap. In nucleotides, the CDR3 is TGTGCCAGTGAAACGAGGGATACGCAGTATTTT. Its translation is CASETRDTQYF.

The sample holds a few counts of this clonotype. J is TRBJ2-1 and V is TRBV6-5, with D possibly TRBD2 on 5 matching bases. The ends were cut back, 6 bases at V and 7 bases at J, with 19 bases in the middle. This CDR3 is 15 amino acids long. CDR1 is MNHEY, CDR2 SVGAGI, per germline. CDR3 coding DNA: TGTGCCAGCAGAAGCGACACGGAGGATTTTAATGAGCAGTTCTTC. Translating gives CASRSDTEDFNEQFF.

This clonotype was seen at least ten times. CDR3 nucleotide sequence: TGTGCCAGCTCACCTCCAGGGAGAAACACTGAAGCTTTCTTT. Translating gives CASSPPGRNTEAFF. V and J are TRBV18 and TRBJ1-1, with D possibly TRBD1 on 5 matching bases. The CDR3 length is 14 residues. The V gene's germline CDR1 is KGHSH and CDR2 LQKENI. The ends were cut back, 3 bases at V and 2 bases at J, with 10 bases in the middle.

This clonotype was found many times. The chain combines TRBV12-3 or TRBV12-4 with TRBJ1-1; 8 nucleotides align to TRBD1. V was pared by 4 bases and J by 3 bases, with 4 bases of the junction left unmatched. This CDR3 has 14 residues. The CDR3 spells CASSSSQGDTEAFF. As DNA, the CDR3 is TGTGCCAGCAGTTCATCACAGGGGGACACTGAAGCTTTCTTT.

CDR3 in amino acids: CASSQEERTYEQYF. Written as DNA, the CDR3 is TGTGCCAGCAGCCAAGAGGAGCGGACCTACGAGCAGTACTTC. The chain has TRBV3-1 and TRBJ2-7; possible D gene TRBD2, 5 bases. The CDR3 runs to 14 residues. Trimming removed 0 bases at V and 2 bases at J, with 8 bases between. The V gene's germline CDR1 is LGHDT and CDR2 YNNKEL (reference sequence).

This clonotype was recorded a few times. The CDR3 DNA is TGTGCCAGCAGCTTCAGGGGAAGCGGGGAGCAGTTCTTC. Its protein product is CASSFRGSGEQFF. The V gene is TRBV5-4, the J gene TRBJ2-1; D is perhaps TRBD1 or TRBD2 (6 bases each). Looked up from germline, CDR1 is SGHNT and CDR2 is YYREEE (reference sequence). The CDR3 has 13 residues. V was shortened by 2 bases and J by 10 bases, with 13 bases between the two germline ends. The full variable domain, rest sourced from reference TRBV5-4 and TRBJ2-1, is ETGVTQSPTHLIKTRGQQVTLRCSSQSGHNTVSWYQQALGQGPQFIFQYYREEENGRGNFPPRFSGLQFPNYSSELNVNALELDDSALYLCASSFRGSGEQFFGPGTRLTVL.

The chain joins TRBV10-2 to TRBJ1-1; D possibly corresponds to TRBD1 (6 bases). Per the germline V gene, CDR1 is WSHSY and CDR2 is SAAADI. CDR3 length equals 15 residues. The V end lost 4 bases, the J end lost 3 bases, and 15 bases lay between the germline ends. CDR3 nucleotide sequence: TGCGCCAGCAGTGGAGGATTAGGGGGGTACACTGAAGCTTTCTTT. As protein: CASSGGLGGYTEAFF.

This clonotype showed up just a few times. V usage is TRBV7-9 and J usage is TRBJ1-5; D might be TRBD1 (5 bases). Trimming left V 5 bases short and J 3 bases short, with 14 bases between. From germline, CDR1 is SEHNR and CDR2 FQNEAQ (reference sequence). CDR3 length: 15 residues. The CDR3 loop is CASSPRGGANQPQHF. Here the CDR3 DNA reads TGTGCCAGCAGCCCCCGGGGCGGGGCCAATCAGCCCCAGCATTTT.